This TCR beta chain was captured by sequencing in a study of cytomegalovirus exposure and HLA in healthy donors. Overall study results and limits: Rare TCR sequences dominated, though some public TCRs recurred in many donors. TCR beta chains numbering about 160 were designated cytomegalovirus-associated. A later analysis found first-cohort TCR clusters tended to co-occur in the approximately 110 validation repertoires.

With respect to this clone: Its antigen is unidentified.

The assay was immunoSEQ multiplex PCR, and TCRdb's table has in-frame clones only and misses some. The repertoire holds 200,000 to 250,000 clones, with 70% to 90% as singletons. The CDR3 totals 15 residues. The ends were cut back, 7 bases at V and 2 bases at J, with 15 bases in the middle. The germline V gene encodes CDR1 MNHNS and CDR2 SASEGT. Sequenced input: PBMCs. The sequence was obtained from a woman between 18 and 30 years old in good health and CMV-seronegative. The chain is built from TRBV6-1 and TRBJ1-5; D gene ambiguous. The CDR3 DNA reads TGTGCCAGCACCCCTGCGGGATTTGGCAATCAGCCCCAGCATTTT. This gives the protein CASTPAGFGNQPQHF.